Described below is a single T cell receptor (beta chain) sequence and its context. Its antigen is not yet known. No clone much larger than this one lies a single base away; base qualities are absent. The entry originates in a study of blood T cell repertoires in COVID-19 (dated by TCRdb to the early 2020s). About the investigation overall: Samples from collaborators originated in the United States, Italy and Spain and spanned both the acute and convalescent phases of COVID-19. The repertoires were released in a freely available public database meant as a resource for research on the immune response to SARS-CoV-2. Samples were obtained from the ongoing ImmuneRACE study (first 160 participants) and from roughly 1,300 subjects provided by 6 global collaborators. HLA class I and class II types, where available, came from metadata supplied by the sample provider rather than from assay-based typing. The prospective study material was composed of cDNA or gDNA derived from T cells, B-cell-depleted T cells, or PBMCs. The dataset comprised deeply sampled blood TCRbeta repertoires from subjects exposed to, actively infected with, or recovered from COVID-19. Sample metadata almost always included a de-identified subject ID, COVID-19 status, age in years and sex.

The immunoSEQ Assay, a bias-controlled multiplex PCR, was used to amplify TCRbeta CDR3 regions from genomic DNA. Per the authors' processing: The number of nucleated cells in each sample was estimated from the amplification of reference gene primers within the assay. To quantify the absolute abundance of each unique TCRbeta CDR3 rearrangement, sequence reads were collapsed and filtered. Productive Simpson clonality was computed per sample as the square root of Simpson's diversity index over productive rearrangements. Held by TCRdb, this immuneACCESS table contains in-frame sequences only and omits some clones. Under half of the omission traces to an unresolved V gene where checked; the cause of the rest is unknown. V, J and clone size derive from that table, while D and trimming were established from the DNA sequence. The sample has around 70,000 clones on record, 60% to 85% of them singletons. The leading ten clones occupy about 25% of the sample.

Each collaborating institution followed its own protocols to collect whole blood in K2EDTA tubes. For TCRbeta analysis, collaborators shipped samples in one of three forms: frozen whole blood, isolated PBMCs, or DNA extracted from either of those sample types. Trimming takes 7 bases off V and 2 bases off J; junction bases not matched to a gene: 8. Inclusive of the bounding cysteine and phenylalanine, the CDR3 is 15 residues long. Only CDR3 DNA remains: 45 bases, in frame from the first base. Reading the germline V gene (reference sequence) gives CDR1 SEHNR and CDR2 FQNEAQ. Summary of the overall study and its limitations: The quantity of clinical and demographic metadata differed by source and by participant and was supplied without curation.

Sequencing input: peripheral blood. The chain employs TRBV7-9 and TRBJ2-3, and 8 junction bases match TRBD2. The clonotype originates from a human donor in a cohort sampled during active COVID-19. Here is the DNA: TGTGCCAGCACCCAACTAGCGGAATACACAGATACGCAGTATTTT. Its translation is CASTQLAEYTDTQYF.